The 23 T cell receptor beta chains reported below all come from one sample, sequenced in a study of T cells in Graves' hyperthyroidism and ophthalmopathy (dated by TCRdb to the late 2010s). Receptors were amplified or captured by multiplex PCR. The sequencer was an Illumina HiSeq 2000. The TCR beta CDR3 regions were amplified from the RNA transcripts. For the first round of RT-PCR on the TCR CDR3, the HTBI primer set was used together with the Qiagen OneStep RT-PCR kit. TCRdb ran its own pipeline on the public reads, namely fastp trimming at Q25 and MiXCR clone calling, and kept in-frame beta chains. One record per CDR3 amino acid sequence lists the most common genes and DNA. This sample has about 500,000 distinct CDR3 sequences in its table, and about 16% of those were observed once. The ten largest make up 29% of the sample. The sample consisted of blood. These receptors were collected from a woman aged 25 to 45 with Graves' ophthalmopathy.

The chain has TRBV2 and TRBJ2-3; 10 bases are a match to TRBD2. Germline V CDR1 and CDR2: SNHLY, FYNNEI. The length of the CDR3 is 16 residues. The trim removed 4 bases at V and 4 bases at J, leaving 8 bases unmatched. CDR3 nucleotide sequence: TGTGCCAGCAGTGCATCGAGCGGGAGGGTCGCAGATACGCAGTATTTT. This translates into CASSASSGRVADTQYF.

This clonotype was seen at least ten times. In DNA, the CDR3 is TGTGCCAGCAGTTTACTCTTACGGGTGAGACTGGACCGGTTCTCTGGGGCCAACGTCCTGACTTTC. It yields the protein CASSLLLRVRLDRFSGANVLTF. This rearrangement joins TRBV12-3 or TRBV12-4 to TRBJ2-6; D is ambiguous. Trimming shortened V by 2 bases and J by 0 bases, and 26 bases separated the two germline ends. This CDR3 contains 22 residues.

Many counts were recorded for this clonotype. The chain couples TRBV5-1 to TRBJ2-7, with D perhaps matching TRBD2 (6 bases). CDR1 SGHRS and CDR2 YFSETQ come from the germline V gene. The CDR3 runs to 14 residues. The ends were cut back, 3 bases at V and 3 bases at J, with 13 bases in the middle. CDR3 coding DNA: TGCGCCAGCAGCTCGCGGGACGGGAACTACGAGCAGTACTTC. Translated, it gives CASSSRDGNYEQYF.

The CDR3 nucleotides read TGTGCCAGCACTTCCAATTCCGTCCGGAACACTGAAGCTTTCTTT. This codes for CASTSNSVRNTEAFF. The V and J genes are TRBV6-2 or TRBV6-3 and TRBJ1-1; no clear D. CDR1 and CDR2 (germline): MNHEY, SVGEGT. The CDR3 runs to 15 residues. The V gene lost 7 bases and the J gene lost 1 base, with 16 bases spanning the gap.

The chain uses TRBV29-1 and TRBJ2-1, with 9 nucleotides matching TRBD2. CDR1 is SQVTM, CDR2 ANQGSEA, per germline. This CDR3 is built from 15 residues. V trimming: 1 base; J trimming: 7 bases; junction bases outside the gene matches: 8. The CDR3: CSVEGEREVKNEQFF. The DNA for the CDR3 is TGCAGCGTTGAAGGCGAGCGGGAGGTCAAGAATGAGCAGTTCTTC.

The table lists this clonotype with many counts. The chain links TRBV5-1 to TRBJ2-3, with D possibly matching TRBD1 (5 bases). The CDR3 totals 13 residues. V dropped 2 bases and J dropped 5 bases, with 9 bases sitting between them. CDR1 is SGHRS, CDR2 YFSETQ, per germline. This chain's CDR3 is CASSLRQLDTQYF. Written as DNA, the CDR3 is TGCGCCAGCAGCTTAAGACAGCTAGATACGCAGTATTTT.

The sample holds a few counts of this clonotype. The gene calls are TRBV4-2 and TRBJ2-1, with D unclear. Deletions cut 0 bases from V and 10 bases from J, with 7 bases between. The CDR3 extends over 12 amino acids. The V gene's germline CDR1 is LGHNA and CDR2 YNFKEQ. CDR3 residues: CASSQDRTEQFF. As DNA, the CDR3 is TGTGCCAGCAGCCAAGATCGGACCGAGCAGTTCTTC.

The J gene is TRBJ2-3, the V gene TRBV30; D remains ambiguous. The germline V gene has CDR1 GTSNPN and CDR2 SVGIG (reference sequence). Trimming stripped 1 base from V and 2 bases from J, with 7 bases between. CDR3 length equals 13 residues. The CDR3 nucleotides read TGTGCCTGGAGTGCTGACTTCACAGATACGCAGTATTTT. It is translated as CAWSADFTDTQYF. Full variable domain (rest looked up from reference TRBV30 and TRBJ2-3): SQTIHQWPATLVQPVGSPLSLECTVEGTSNPNLYWYRQAAGRGLQLLFYSVGIGQISSEVPQNLSASRPQDRQFILSSKKLLLSDSGFYLCAWSADFTDTQYFGPGTRLTVL.

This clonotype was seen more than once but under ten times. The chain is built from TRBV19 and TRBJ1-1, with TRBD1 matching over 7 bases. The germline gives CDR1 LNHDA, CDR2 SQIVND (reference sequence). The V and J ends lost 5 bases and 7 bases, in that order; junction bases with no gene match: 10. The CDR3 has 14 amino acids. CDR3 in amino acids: CASSSFLGDSEAFF. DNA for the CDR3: TGTGCCAGTAGTTCATTTCTAGGGGACAGTGAAGCTTTCTTT.

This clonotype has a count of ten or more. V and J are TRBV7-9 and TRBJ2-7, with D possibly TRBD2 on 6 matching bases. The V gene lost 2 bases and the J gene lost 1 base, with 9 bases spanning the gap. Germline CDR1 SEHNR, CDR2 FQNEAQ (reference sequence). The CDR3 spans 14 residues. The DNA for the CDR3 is TGTGCCAGCAGCTTATCCGGGACTTCCTACGAGCAGTACTTC. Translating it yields CASSLSGTSYEQYF.

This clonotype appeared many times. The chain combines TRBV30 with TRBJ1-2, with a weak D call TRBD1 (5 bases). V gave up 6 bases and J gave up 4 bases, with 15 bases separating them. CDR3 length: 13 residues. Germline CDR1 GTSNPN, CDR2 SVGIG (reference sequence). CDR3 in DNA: TGTGCCTGCGGGAACTGGGGGACCTATGGCTACACCTTC. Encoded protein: CACGNWGTYGYTF.

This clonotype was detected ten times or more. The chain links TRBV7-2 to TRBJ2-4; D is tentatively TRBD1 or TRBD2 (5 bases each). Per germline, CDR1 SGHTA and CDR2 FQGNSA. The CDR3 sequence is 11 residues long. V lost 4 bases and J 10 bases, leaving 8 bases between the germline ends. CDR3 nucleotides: TGTGCCAGCAGCTCCGAGGGGATTCAGTACTTC. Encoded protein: CASSSEGIQYF.

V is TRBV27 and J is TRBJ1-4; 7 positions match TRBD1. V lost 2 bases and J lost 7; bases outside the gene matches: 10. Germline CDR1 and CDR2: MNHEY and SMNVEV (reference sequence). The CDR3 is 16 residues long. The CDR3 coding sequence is TGTGCCAGCAGTTTACTAATTGGGACAGTGGTTGAAAAACTGTTTTTT. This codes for CASSLLIGTVVEKLFF.

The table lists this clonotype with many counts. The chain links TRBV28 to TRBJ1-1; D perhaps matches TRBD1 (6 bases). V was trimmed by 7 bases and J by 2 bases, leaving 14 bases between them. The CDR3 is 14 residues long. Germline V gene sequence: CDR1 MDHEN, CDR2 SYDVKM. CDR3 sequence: CASTPDRYNTEAFF. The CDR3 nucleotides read TGTGCCAGCACCCCCGACAGGTATAACACTGAAGCTTTCTTT.

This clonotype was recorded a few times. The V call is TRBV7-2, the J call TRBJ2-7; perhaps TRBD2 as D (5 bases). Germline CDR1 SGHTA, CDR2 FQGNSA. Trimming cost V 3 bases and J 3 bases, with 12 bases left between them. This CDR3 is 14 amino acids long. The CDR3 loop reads CASSLASSNYEQYF. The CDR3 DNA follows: TGTGCCAGCAGCTTGGCTAGCAGCAACTACGAGCAGTACTTC.

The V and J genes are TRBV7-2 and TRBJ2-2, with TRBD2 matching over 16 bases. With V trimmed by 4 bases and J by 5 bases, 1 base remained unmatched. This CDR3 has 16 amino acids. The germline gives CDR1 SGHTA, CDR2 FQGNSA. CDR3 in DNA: TGTGCCAGCAGCTGGGGACTAGCGGGGGGGACCGGGGAGCTGTTTTTT. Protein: CASSWGLAGGTGELFF.

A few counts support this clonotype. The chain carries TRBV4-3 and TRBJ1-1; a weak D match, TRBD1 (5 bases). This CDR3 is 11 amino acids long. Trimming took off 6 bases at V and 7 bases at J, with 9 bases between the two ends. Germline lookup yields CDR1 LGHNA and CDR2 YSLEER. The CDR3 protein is CASRRGVEAFF. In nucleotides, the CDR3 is TGCGCCAGCAGGAGGGGTGTTGAAGCTTTCTTT.

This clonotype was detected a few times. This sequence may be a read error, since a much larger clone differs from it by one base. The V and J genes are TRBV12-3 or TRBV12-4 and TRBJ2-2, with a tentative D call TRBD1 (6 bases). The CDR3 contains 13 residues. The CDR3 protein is CASSLRGTGELLF. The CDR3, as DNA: TGTGCCAGCAGTCTCAGGGGCACCGGGGAGCTGCTTTTT.

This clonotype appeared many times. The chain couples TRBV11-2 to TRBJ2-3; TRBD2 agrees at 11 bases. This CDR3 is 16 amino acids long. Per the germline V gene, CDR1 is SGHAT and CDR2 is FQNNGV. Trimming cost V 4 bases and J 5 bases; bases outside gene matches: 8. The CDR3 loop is CASSSLAGGQVDTQYF. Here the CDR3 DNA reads TGTGCCAGCAGCTCCTTAGCGGGAGGGCAAGTAGATACGCAGTATTTT.

The CDR3 sequence is CSAVTSGRGNTQYF. CDR3 DNA sequence: TGCAGTGCAGTTACTAGCGGGAGAGGTAATACGCAGTATTTT. V and J are TRBV20-1 and TRBJ2-3, with TRBD2 matching 11 bases. Trimming removed 6 bases from V and 7 bases from J; junction bases left unmatched: 9. Per germline, CDR1 DFQATT and CDR2 SNEGSKA (reference sequence). The CDR3 has 14 residues.

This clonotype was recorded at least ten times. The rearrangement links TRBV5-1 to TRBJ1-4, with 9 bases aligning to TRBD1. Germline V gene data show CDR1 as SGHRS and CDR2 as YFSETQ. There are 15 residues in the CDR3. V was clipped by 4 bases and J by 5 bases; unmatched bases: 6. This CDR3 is CASSASGTGNEKLFF. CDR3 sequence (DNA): TGCGCCAGCAGCGCCTCCGGGACAGGGAATGAAAAACTGTTTTTT.

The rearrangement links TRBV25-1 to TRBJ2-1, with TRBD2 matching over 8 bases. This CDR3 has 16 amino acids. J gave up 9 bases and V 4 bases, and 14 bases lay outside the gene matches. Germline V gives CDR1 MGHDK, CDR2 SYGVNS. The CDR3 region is CASSASPGLVTVEQFF. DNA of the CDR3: TGTGCCAGCAGTGCATCACCGGGACTAGTTACCGTTGAGCAGTTCTTC.

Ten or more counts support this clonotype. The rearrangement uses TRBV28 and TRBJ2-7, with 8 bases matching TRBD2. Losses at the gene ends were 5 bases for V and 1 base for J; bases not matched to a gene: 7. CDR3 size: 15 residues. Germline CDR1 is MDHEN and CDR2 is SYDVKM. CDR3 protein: CASSLSSGLSYEQYF. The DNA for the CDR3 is TGTGCCAGCAGTCTTTCTAGCGGGCTTTCCTACGAGCAGTACTTC.